This section outlines one T cell receptor beta chain sequence together with its context. Its antigen is not identified. This CDR3 region has 11 residues. The germline gives CDR1 MNHEY, CDR2 SVGEGT. V was shortened by 7 bases and J by 10 bases, with 11 bases between the two germline ends. TCRdb ran MiXCR on the RT-PCR reads and lists one entry per CDR3 protein. The sample has 710,000 or so distinct CDR3 sequences, 15% to 18% seen once. This sample was taken from a study of response to subunit inactivated influenza vaccine. Study-wide points: Authors suggested that a seasonal influenza vaccination recruits few new T cells each time.

The origin of this receptor is a man aged 50 to 59 who received an inactivated influenza vaccine. This chain links TRBV6-2 or TRBV6-3 with TRBJ2-1; a weak D match, TRBD1 (5 bases). Specimen: PBMCs from blood, collected roughly 12 days after vaccination. CDR3 loop: CASKGSGEQFF. The CDR3 DNA reads as TGTGCCAGCAAGGGGTCAGGGGAGCAGTTCTTC.